This TCR beta chain is from a study of CD8 T cells in ankylosing spondylitis. About this clonotype: Its antigen is not known.

Study-wide points: Apparently characteristic of ankylosing spondylitis blood was a TCR beta motif (under ten highly homologous variants). As reported, disease-linked clones showed significant enrichment in matched ankylosing spondylitis synovial fluid. Some of the motif variants had earlier been found in reactive arthritis patients' fluid and blood. Researchers report that disease-linked clones proved CD8+ and relatively rare in peripheral blood.

This CDR3 spans 14 amino acids. Trimming removed 8 bases from V and 2 bases from J, with 16 bases in between. Germline V lookup: CDR1 SNHLY, CDR2 FYNNEI. Libraries of TCR beta came from quantitative 5'-RACE with molecular barcodes. One entry per CDR3 protein results from TCRdb running MiXCR on the 5' RACE reads. The sample lists 130,000 or so distinct CDR3 sequences, roughly 17% occurring once. The chain has TRBV2 and TRBJ2-7, with a weak D call TRBD2 (6 bases). This receptor was obtained from a male donor with ankylosing spondylitis. The material sequenced was blood, either unsorted or a sorted T cell fraction (not recorded which). The CDR3 reads CASGLRDPTYEQYF. The CDR3 DNA reads TGTGCCAGCGGGCTGCGGGACCCAACCTACGAGCAGTACTTC.